One and the same sample provided the 7 T cell receptor beta chains below, sequenced in a study of T cell repertoires in cytomegalovirus infection. MiXCR was run by TCRdb on the reads, yielding one entry per CDR3 protein. The sample holds approximately 500,000 distinct CDR3 sequences, about a quarter seen once. The sample consisted of PBMCs. Receptor source: a human donor in good health (CMV status not recorded). Some clones in this sample may be carry-over from other donors' samples.

This clonotype was seen at least ten times. J is TRBJ2-7 and V is TRBV11-2, with 12 bases lining up with TRBD2. The CDR3 covers 16 residues. In germline, CDR1 is SGHAT, CDR2 FQNNGV. With 1 base clipped from V and 0 bases from J, the junction kept 1 base outside the gene matches. Here the CDR3 DNA reads TGTGCCAGCAGCTTAGGACTAGCGGGGGCCTCCTACGAGCAGTACTTC. Its protein is CASSLGLAGASYEQYF.

The chain employs TRBV12-3 or TRBV12-4 and TRBJ2-2; 7 nucleotides match TRBD2. The ends lost 7 bases at V and 4 bases at J; junction bases unmatched: 9. CDR3 length: 15 residues. CDR3 sequence reads: CASTWLAATTGELFF. The CDR3 coding sequence is TGTGCCAGCACTTGGCTAGCGGCTACCACCGGGGAGCTGTTTTTT.

V and J are TRBV11-1 and TRBJ2-1; D remains ambiguous. Trimming pared 4 bases from V and 8 bases from J, leaving 9 bases between. Per the germline V gene, CDR1 is SGHAT and CDR2 is FQDESV (reference sequence). This CDR3 has 12 residues. CDR3: CASSSHGHEQFF. The CDR3, as DNA: TGTGCCAGCAGCTCCCACGGGCATGAGCAGTTCTTC.

Comments on this clonotype: An end of the junction differs from the germline gene, which may be a read error. CDR3 in DNA: TGTGCCAGCAGCTTGGAAAGGGTCCGACCAGAACTCTTT. It encodes CASSLERVRPELF. This chain uses TRBV5-4 with TRBJ1-6; D gene unclear. Germline loops: CDR1 SGHNT, CDR2 YYREEE (reference sequence). The CDR3 sequence is 13 residues long. The full variable domain, in which reference TRBV5-4 and TRBJ1-6 provide the parts outside the CDR3, is ETGVTQSPTHLIKTRGQQVTLRCSSQSGHNTVSWYQQALGQGPQFIFQYYREEENGRGNFPPRFSGLQFPNYSSELNVNALELDDSALYLCASSLERVRPELFGNGTRLTVT.

This clonotype was observed a handful of times. The chain uses TRBV11-2 and TRBJ1-5; 9 bases map to TRBD1. V trimming: 7 bases; J trimming: 3 bases; junction bases outside the gene matches: 10. The CDR3 consists of 16 residues. Germline values: CDR1 SGHAT, CDR2 FQNNGV. For the CDR3, the DNA is TGTGCCAGCACCTGGAGAGGACAGGGGAACAATCAGCCCCAGCATTTT. This translates into CASTWRGQGNNQPQHF.

The chain recombines TRBV2 with TRBJ2-6; D is ambiguous. Trimming shortened V by 4 bases and J by 1 base, and 5 bases separated the two germline ends. This CDR3 comprises 14 residues. Germline values: CDR1 SNHLY, CDR2 FYNNEI. CDR3 in DNA: TGTGCCAGCAGTGTTGTATCTGGGGCCAACGTCCTGACTTTC. It codes for CASSVVSGANVLTF.

This clonotype was detected ten times or more. This sequence joins TRBV12-3 or TRBV12-4 and TRBJ2-2; the D is unclear. CDR3 length: 16 residues. The ends were cut back, 3 bases at V and 1 base at J, with 12 bases in the middle. CDR3 sequence (DNA): TGTGCCAGCAGTTTGGAAGGGTTCTTGAACACCGGGGAGCTGTTTTTT. Amino acid sequence: CASSLEGFLNTGELFF.